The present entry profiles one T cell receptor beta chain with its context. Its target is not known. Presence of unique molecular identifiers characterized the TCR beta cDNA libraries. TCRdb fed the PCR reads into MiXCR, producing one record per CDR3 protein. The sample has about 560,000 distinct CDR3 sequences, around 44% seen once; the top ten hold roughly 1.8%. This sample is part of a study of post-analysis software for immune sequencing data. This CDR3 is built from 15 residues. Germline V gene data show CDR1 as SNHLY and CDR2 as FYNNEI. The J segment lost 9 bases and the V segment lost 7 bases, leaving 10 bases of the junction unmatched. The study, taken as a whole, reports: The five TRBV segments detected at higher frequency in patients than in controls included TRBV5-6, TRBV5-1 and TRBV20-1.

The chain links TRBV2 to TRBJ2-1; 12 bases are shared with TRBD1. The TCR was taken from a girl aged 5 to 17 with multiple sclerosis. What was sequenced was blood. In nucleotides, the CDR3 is TGTGCCAGCAAACGAACGGGACAGGGGGCCGGTGAGCAGTTCTTC. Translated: CASKRTGQGAGEQFF.